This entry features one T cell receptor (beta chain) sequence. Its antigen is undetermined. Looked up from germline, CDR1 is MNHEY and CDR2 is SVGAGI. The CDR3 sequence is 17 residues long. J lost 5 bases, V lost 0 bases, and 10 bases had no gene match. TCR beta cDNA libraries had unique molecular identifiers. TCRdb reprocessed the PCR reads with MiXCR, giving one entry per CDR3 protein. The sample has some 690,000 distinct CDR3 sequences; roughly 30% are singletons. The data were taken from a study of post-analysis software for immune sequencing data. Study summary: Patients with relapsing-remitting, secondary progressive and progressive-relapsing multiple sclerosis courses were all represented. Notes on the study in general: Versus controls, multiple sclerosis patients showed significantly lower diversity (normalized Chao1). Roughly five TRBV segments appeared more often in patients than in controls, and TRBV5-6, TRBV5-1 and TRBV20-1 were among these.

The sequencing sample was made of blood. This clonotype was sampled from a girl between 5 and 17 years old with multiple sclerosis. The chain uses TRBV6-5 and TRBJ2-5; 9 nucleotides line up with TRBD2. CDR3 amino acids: CASSYSRGGGAGETQYF. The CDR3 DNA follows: TGTGCCAGCAGTTACTCCAGAGGCGGGGGGGCCGGGGAGACCCAGTACTTC.